The 29 T cell receptor beta chains presented below share a single source sample, sequenced in a study of cytomegalovirus exposure and HLA in healthy donors. Researchers ran the PCR with 60 Vbeta and 13 Jbeta primers. Only in-frame clones appear in the TCRdb table, and some are missing; sequencing was by immunoSEQ multiplex PCR. Here the sample spans 95,000 to 100,000 clones, about 75% being singletons. Sequencing was performed on PBMCs. The receptor set was obtained from a man aged 50-59 years in good health and CMV-seronegative.

The chain carries TRBV6-5 and TRBJ1-6, with 8 bases identical to TRBD1. Looked up from germline, CDR1 is MNHEY and CDR2 is SVGAGI. V was pared by 5 bases and J by 7 bases, with 1 base of the junction left unmatched. The CDR3 is 13 amino acids. CDR3 in DNA: TGTGCCAGCAGTGGGACAGGCAATTCACCCCTCCACTTT. This encodes CASSGTGNSPLHF.

The chain has TRBV28 and TRBJ2-7; the match to TRBD2 covers 8 bases. This CDR3 contains 16 residues. Germline CDR1 reads MDHEN; CDR2 reads SYDVKM. V was pared by 5 bases and J by 4 bases, with 13 bases of the junction left unmatched. CDR3 sequence (DNA): TGTGCCAGCAGTGGGCGGACTAGCCGATTCCTTTACGAGCAGTACTTC. Translated: CASSGRTSRFLYEQYF.

This chain connects TRBV27 to TRBJ1-4; possible D gene TRBD1, 6 bases. The germline gives CDR1 MNHEY, CDR2 SMNVEV (reference sequence). V dropped 4 bases and J dropped 5 bases, with 14 bases sitting between them. This CDR3 region has 15 residues. The CDR3 region has the DNA TGTGCCAGCAGTTCCTGGGGACAACGAAATGAAAAACTGTTTTTT. This gives the protein CASSSWGQRNEKLFF.

The V call is TRBV10-3, the J call TRBJ1-6, with unresolved D. In germline, CDR1 is ENHRY, CDR2 SYGVKD. The length of the CDR3 is 14 residues. Trimming shortened V by 2 bases and J by 5 bases, and 7 bases separated the two germline ends. The chain's CDR3 is CAISEERNNSPLHF. In DNA, the CDR3 is TGTGCCATCAGTGAGGAGAGAAATAATTCACCCCTCCACTTT.

This chain uses TRBV9 with TRBJ2-7; the D gene is possibly TRBD1 (5 bases). Trimming took 0 bases from V and 4 from J, leaving 14 bases between them. The CDR3 loop spans 15 amino acids. Germline CDR1 is SGDLS and CDR2 is YYNGEE. CDR3 DNA: TGTGCCAGCAGCGTAGGGGAAGGGGCTAGGTACGAGCAGTACTTC. Encoded protein: CASSVGEGARYEQYF.

This sequence joins TRBV10-3 and TRBJ1-1; TRBD1 agrees at 9 bases. The CDR3 sequence is 15 residues long. Germline CDR1 and CDR2: ENHRY and SYGVKD. The trim removed 6 bases at V and 3 bases at J, leaving 8 bases unmatched. CDR3 nucleotide sequence: TGTGCCATCAGCGGGGGACAGGGTGGGGACACTGAAGCTTTCTTT. This translates into CAISGGQGGDTEAFF.

This clone has a single count. The gene calls are TRBV20-1 and TRBJ1-2; D is perhaps TRBD1 (6 bases). The CDR3 has 11 residues. V dropped 6 bases and J dropped 9 bases, with 14 bases sitting between them. Germline V lookup: CDR1 DFQATT, CDR2 SNEGSKA (reference sequence). CDR3 DNA sequence: TGCAGTGCACCGGACAGTTTTAGCTACACCTTC. It translates to CSAPDSFSYTF.

The chain recombines TRBV14 with TRBJ2-2; 7 positions match TRBD2. CDR3 size: 17 residues. V trimming: 3 bases; J trimming: 0 bases; junction bases outside the gene matches: 7. Germline assignment: CDR1 SGHDN and CDR2 FVKESK. CDR3 in DNA: TGTGCCAGCAGCCATCGAAATCTAGCGGCGAACACCGGGGAGCTGTTTTTT. It codes for CASSHRNLAANTGELFF.

The CDR3 DNA sequence: TGTGCCAGTCGGACTAGCGGGAGGGGCGATGAGCAGTTCTTC. It codes for CASRTSGRGDEQFF. V is TRBV6-6 and J is TRBJ2-1; 15 nucleotides align to TRBD2. The J segment lost 8 bases and the V segment lost 9 bases, leaving 5 bases of the junction unmatched. The CDR3 totals 14 residues. The germline gives CDR1 MNHNY, CDR2 SVGAGI (reference sequence).

This chain links TRBV27 with TRBJ2-3; D call uncertain. The V gene lost 6 bases and the J gene lost 0 bases, with 13 bases spanning the gap. Germline CDR1 reads MNHEY; CDR2 reads SMNVEV (reference sequence). The CDR3 is 15 amino acids. CDR3 nucleotide sequence: TGTGCCAGCAGCCGAGGTCGAGCTAGCACAGATACGCAGTATTTT. Encoded protein: CASSRGRASTDTQYF.

This clone was picked up one time. Given the absence of the conserved phenylalanine or tryptophan at the CDR3 end, a read error is likely. The J gene is TRBJ2-7, the V gene TRBV15, with D perhaps TRBD1 (5 bases). V lost 4 bases to trimming and J lost 4 bases, with 14 bases between them. CDR1 is LNHNV and CDR2 is YYDKDF in the germline V gene (reference sequence). The CDR3 totals 14 residues. The CDR3 here is CATSTRKGLYEQYL. The CDR3 nucleotides are TGTGCCACCAGCACACGGAAGGGGTTATACGAGCAGTACCTC.

The chain joins TRBV5-6 to TRBJ2-2; the D gene is possibly TRBD2 (6 bases). V was clipped by 0 bases and J by 7 bases, with 13 bases between them. CDR3 length: 15 amino acids. CDR1 and CDR2 from the germline V gene are SGHDT and YYEEEE. CDR3 protein: CASSLDPGDGGELFF. CDR3 bases: TGTGCCAGCAGCTTGGATCCGGGGGACGGCGGGGAGCTGTTTTTT.

The V gene is TRBV5-8, the J gene TRBJ1-1; 7 bases agree with TRBD1. V shed 4 bases and J 3 bases; nucleotides not matched to a gene: 12. Germline-derived CDR1 and CDR2 are SGHTS and YDEGEE. The CDR3 sequence is 16 residues long. CDR3: CASSQGTDTWDTEAFF. The CDR3 region has the DNA TGTGCCAGCAGCCAGGGGACAGATACCTGGGACACTGAAGCTTTCTTT.

The J gene is TRBJ1-5, the V gene TRBV7-8; a weak D match, TRBD1 (5 bases). Germline V gene sequence: CDR1 SGHVS, CDR2 FQNEAQ. V dropped 2 bases and J dropped 5 bases, with 13 bases sitting between them. This CDR3 contains 15 residues. The CDR3 nucleotides are TGTGCCAGCAGCTTACTTAGCGGGGCGGATCAGCCCCAGCATTTT. Amino acid sequence: CASSLLSGADQPQHF.

The CDR3, as DNA: TGTGCAAGTCCCCCGGGTGAGCAGTTCTTC. This gives the protein CASPPGEQFF. V and J are TRBV12-2 and TRBJ2-1; the listed D gene, TRBD2, was not tested against the DNA. TRBV12-2 constitutes a pseudogene. This CDR3 region has 10 residues.

The chain has TRBV5-1 and TRBJ2-7; 8 bases match TRBD1. V gave up 0 bases and J gave up 3 bases; unmatched junction bases: 2. The CDR3 runs to 14 residues. Per germline, CDR1 SGHRS and CDR2 YFSETQ. The CDR3 DNA is TGCGCCAGCAGCTTGGGACAGGGGTACTACGAGCAGTACTTC. This codes for CASSLGQGYYEQYF.

In this sample, this clone turned up once. The chain joins TRBV7-9 to TRBJ1-2; maybe TRBD1 (5 bases). The V gene lost 5 bases and the J gene lost 7 bases, with 20 bases spanning the gap. The CDR3 is made up of 15 amino acids. Germline V gene sequence: CDR1 SEHNR, CDR2 FQNEAQ (reference sequence). The CDR3 DNA sequence: TGTGCCAGCAGCCCTCGCACGGGGGTAGGAGGTGGCTACACCTTC. It is translated as CASSPRTGVGGGYTF.

The V gene is TRBV11-2, the J gene TRBJ2-5; 8 bases fit TRBD1. Germline CDR1 SGHAT, CDR2 FQNNGV. J was trimmed by 5 bases and V by 4 bases; bases with no gene match: 6. The CDR3 length is 14 residues. CDR3 amino acids: CASSSQGAGETQYF. CDR3 DNA sequence: TGTGCCAGCAGCTCTCAGGGGGCGGGGGAGACCCAGTACTTC. Full variable domain (remainder filled in from reference TRBV11-2 and TRBJ2-5): EAGVAQSPRYKIIEKRQSVAFWCNPISGHATLYWYQQILGQGPKLLIQFQNNGVVDDSQLPKDRFSAERLKGVDSTLKIQPAKLEDSAVYLCASSSQGAGETQYFGPGTRLLVL.

The chain uses TRBV28 and TRBJ1-4; the D gene is possibly TRBD1 (6 bases). The CDR3 has 14 residues. The germline V gene encodes CDR1 MDHEN and CDR2 SYDVKM. Trimming shortened V by 7 bases and J by 6 bases, and 15 bases separated the two germline ends. The DNA of the CDR3 is TGTGCCAGCATACGGGGTCCAGGGGATGAAAAACTGTTTTTT. Protein product: CASIRGPGDEKLFF.

CDR3 loop: CASSVGLAGRDTQYF. CDR3 sequence (DNA): TGTGCCAGCAGCGTAGGTCTAGCGGGAAGAGATACGCAGTATTTT. J is TRBJ2-3 and V is TRBV9, with 9 nucleotides matching TRBD2. Trimming at V came to 0 bases and at J to 5 bases, leaving 4 bases not matched to a gene. Germline V gene lookup returns CDR1 SGDLS and CDR2 YYNGEE. The CDR3 is 15 amino acids.

CDR3 sequence reads: CASGSAGGSYNEQFF. The CDR3 DNA is TGTGCCAGCGGGTCGGCGGGAGGATCCTACAATGAGCAGTTCTTC. The J gene is TRBJ2-1, the V gene TRBV9; 8 bases map to TRBD2. CDR1 and CDR2 from the germline V gene are SGDLS and YYNGEE. The trim removed 7 bases at V and 1 base at J, leaving 7 bases unmatched. The CDR3 is 15 amino acids.

This clone was detected only once. J is TRBJ1-5 and V is TRBV4-1; 7 bases match TRBD1. The ends lost 1 base at V and 0 bases at J; junction bases unmatched: 9. Germline V gene data show CDR1 as MGHRA and CDR2 as YSYEKL. CDR3 length: 18 residues. The CDR3 loop reads CASSQVVTGDYSNQPQHF. The CDR3 bases are TGCGCCAGCAGCCAAGTAGTTACAGGGGATTATAGCAATCAGCCCCAGCATTTT.

V is TRBV2 and J is TRBJ2-1, with 8 bases fitting TRBD2. The CDR3 length is 15 residues. The junction had 4 bases not matched to a gene; V was cut back by 5 bases and J by 1 base. The germline V gene has CDR1 SNHLY and CDR2 FYNNEI. The CDR3 bases are TGTGCCAGCAGTAGCGGGGGAGAATCCTACAATGAGCAGTTCTTC. This gives the protein CASSSGGESYNEQFF.

The chain couples TRBV7-2 to TRBJ2-1, with 8 bases fitting TRBD2. The CDR3 covers 12 residues. Trimming at V came to 5 bases and at J to 16 bases, leaving 10 bases not matched to a gene. CDR1 SGHTA and CDR2 FQGNSA come from the germline V gene. CDR3 loop: CASSLMAGGGFF. CDR3 nucleotide sequence: TGTGCCAGCAGCCTAATGGCGGGAGGAGGATTCTTC. Based on the CDR3 plus reference TRBV7-2 and TRBJ2-1, the full variable domain is GAGVSQSPSNKVTEKGKDVELRCDPISGHTALYWYRQSLGQGLEFLIYFQGNSAPDKSGLPSDRFSAERTGGSVSTLTIQRTQQEDSAVYLCASSLMAGGGFFGPGTRLTVL.

The V call is TRBV29-1, the J call TRBJ2-5; TRBD1 aligns across 8 bases. CDR1 is SQVTM and CDR2 is ANQGSEA in the germline V gene. Trimming cost V 8 bases and J 2 bases; bases outside gene matches: 10. The CDR3 has 14 residues. CDR3: CSHPGGAGQETQYF. The CDR3 DNA reads TGCAGCCATCCAGGGGGCGCTGGGCAAGAGACCCAGTACTTC.

The chain recombines TRBV2 with TRBJ2-3; a possible D gene is TRBD1 (6 bases). Per germline, CDR1 SNHLY and CDR2 FYNNEI. CDR3 size: 16 residues. The ends were cut back, 10 bases at V and 5 bases at J, with 25 bases in the middle. CDR3 sequence reads: CATLSTGFNKGDTQYF. CDR3 nucleotide sequence: TGTGCCACCCTATCGACAGGTTTTAACAAGGGAGATACGCAGTATTTT.

In its sample, this clone was seen a few times. The chain joins TRBV28 to TRBJ2-7; TRBD2 is a possible D gene (5 bases). The CDR3 spans 13 residues. Trimming removed 7 bases from V and 4 bases from J, with 14 bases in between. Germline loops: CDR1 MDHEN, CDR2 SYDVKM. CDR3 residues: CASTALTKYEQYF. The CDR3, as DNA: TGTGCCAGCACCGCACTGACTAAATACGAGCAGTACTTC.

The chain combines TRBV29-1 with TRBJ2-3; no definite D call. This CDR3 has 13 residues. Per the germline V gene, CDR1 is SQVTM and CDR2 is ANQGSEA. V lost 7 bases, J lost 1 base, and 12 bases lay in between. The CDR3 DNA follows: TGCAGCGCCGACGCCCGGGGCACAGATACGCAGTATTTT. Protein sequence: CSADARGTDTQYF.

This chain connects TRBV30 to TRBJ2-5, with no clear D. Judging by the DNA end, TRBJ2-7 fits better; the J call may be wrong. CDR1 GTSNPN and CDR2 SVGIG come from the germline V gene (reference sequence). CDR3 length equals 14 residues. The CDR3 protein is CAWTPHVTTYEQYF. The CDR3 region has the DNA TGTGCCTGGACCCCACACGTTACTACCTACGAGCAGTACTTC.